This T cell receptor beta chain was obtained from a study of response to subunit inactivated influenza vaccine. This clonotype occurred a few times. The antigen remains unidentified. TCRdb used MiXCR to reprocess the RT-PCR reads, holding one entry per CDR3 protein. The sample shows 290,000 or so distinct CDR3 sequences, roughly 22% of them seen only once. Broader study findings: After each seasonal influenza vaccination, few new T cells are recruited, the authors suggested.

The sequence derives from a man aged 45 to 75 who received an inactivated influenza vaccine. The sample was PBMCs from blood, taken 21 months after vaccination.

The chain's CDR3 is CASSTPGTPLTNYGYTF. Here the CDR3 DNA reads TGTGCCAGCAGCACACCAGGGACACCCCTAACGAACTATGGCTACACCTTC. The J gene is TRBJ1-2, the V gene TRBV12-3 or TRBV12-4, with a weak D call TRBD1 (6 bases). V lost 6 bases and J 2 bases, leaving 22 bases between the germline ends. This CDR3 spans 17 amino acids.